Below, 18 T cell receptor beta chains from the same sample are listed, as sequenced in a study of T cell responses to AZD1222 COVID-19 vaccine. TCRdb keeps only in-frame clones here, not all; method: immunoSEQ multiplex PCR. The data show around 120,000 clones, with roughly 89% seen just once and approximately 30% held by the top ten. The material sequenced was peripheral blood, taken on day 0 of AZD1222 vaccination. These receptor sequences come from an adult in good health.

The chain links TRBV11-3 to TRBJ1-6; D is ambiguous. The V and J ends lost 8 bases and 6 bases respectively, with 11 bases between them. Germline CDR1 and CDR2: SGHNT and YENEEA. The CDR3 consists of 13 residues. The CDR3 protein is CASGASGNSPLHF. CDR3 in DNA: TGTGCCAGCGGTGCTAGTGGTAATTCACCCCTCCACTTT. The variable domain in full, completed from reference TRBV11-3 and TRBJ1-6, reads EAGVVQSPRYKIIEKKQPVAFWCNPISGHNTLYWYLQNLGQGPELLIRYENEEAVDDSQLPKDRFSAERLKGVDSTLKIQPAELGDSAVYLCASGASGNSPLHFGNGTRLTVT.

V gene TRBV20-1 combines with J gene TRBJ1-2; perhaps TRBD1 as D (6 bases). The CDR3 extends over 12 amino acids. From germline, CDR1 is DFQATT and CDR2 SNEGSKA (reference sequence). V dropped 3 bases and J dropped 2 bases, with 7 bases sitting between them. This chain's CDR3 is CSASDRNYGYTF. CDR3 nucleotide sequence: TGCAGTGCTAGTGACAGGAACTATGGCTACACCTTC.

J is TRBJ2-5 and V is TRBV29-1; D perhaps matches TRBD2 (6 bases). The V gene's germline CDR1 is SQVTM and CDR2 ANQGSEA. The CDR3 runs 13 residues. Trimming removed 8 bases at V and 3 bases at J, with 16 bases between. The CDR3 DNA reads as TGCAGCTCCCGAGGGACTCAAAAAGAGACCCAGTACTTC. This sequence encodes CSSRGTQKETQYF.

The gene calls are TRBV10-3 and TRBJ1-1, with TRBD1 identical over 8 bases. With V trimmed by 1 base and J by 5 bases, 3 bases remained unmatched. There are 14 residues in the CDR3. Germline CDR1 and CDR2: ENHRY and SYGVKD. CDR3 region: CAISEWTGTTEAFF. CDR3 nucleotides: TGTGCCATCAGTGAGTGGACAGGGACTACTGAAGCTTTCTTT.

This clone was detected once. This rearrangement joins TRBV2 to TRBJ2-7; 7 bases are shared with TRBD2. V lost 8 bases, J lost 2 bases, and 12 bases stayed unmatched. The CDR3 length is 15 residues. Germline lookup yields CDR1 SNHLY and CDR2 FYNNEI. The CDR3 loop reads CASQQSGGTPYEQYF. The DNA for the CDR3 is TGTGCCAGCCAGCAGTCGGGGGGTACCCCCTACGAGCAGTACTTC.

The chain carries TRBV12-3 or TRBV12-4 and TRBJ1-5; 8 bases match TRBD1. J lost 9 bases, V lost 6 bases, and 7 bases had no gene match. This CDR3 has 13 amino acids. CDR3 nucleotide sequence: TGTGCCAGCAGCCGGGACAGGAGCTCGCCCCAGCATTTT. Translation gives CASSRDRSSPQHF.

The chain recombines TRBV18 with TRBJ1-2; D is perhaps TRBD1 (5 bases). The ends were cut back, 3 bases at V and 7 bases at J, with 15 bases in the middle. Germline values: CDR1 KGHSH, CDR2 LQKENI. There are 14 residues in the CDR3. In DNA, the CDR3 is TGTGCCAGCTCACCGCGGGACGGGGCGACTGGCTACACCTTC. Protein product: CASSPRDGATGYTF.

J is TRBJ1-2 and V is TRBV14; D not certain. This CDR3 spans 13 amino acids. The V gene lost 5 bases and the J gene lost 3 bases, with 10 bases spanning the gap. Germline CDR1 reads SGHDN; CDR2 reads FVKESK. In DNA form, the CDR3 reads TGTGCCAGCAGCTCTCTCGCCTACTATGGCTACACCTTC. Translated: CASSSLAYYGYTF.

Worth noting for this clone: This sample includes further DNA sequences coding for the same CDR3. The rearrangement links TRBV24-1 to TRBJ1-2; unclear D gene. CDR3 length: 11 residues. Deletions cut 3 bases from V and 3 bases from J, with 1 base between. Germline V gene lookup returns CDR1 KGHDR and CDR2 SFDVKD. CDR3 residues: CATSDHYGYTF. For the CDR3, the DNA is TGTGCCACCAGTGATCACTATGGCTACACCTTC.

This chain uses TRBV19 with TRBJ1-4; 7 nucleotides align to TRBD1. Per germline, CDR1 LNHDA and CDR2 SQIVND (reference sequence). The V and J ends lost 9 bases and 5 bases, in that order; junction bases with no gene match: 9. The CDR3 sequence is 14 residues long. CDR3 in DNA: TGTGCCAGCCACCCGGGACAGTCAAATGAAAAACTGTTTTTT. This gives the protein CASHPGQSNEKLFF.

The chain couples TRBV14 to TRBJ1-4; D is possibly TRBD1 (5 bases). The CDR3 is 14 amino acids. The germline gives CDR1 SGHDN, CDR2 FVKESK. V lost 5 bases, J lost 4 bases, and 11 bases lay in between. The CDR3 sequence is CASSRQRDNEKLFF. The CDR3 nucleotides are TGTGCCAGCAGCAGACAGCGAGATAATGAAAAACTGTTTTTT. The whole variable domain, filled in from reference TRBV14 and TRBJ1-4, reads EAGVTQFPSHSVIEKGQTVTLRCDPISGHDNLYWYRRVMGKEIKFLLHFVKESKQDESGMPNNRFLAERTGGTYSTLKVQPAELEDSGVYFCASSRQRDNEKLFFGSGTQLSVL.

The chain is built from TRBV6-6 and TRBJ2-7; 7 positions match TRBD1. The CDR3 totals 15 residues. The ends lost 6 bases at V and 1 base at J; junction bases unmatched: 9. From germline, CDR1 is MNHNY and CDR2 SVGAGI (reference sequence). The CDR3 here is CASRPAPQGSYEQYF. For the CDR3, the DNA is TGTGCCAGCAGGCCTGCGCCACAGGGGTCCTACGAGCAGTACTTC.

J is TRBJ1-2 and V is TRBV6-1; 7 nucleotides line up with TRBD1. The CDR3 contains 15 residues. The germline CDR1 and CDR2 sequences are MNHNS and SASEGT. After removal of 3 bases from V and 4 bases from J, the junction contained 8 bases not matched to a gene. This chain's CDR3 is CASSDRDSHLYGYTF. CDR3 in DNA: TGTGCCAGCAGTGACCGGGACAGCCACCTCTATGGCTACACCTTC.

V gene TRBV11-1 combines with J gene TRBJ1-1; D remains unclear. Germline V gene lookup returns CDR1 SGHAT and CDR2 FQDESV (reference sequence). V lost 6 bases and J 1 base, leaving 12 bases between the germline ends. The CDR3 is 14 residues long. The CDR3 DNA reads TGTGCCAGCAGATTAATTATCGGGAACACTGAAGCTTTCTTT. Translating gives CASRLIIGNTEAFF. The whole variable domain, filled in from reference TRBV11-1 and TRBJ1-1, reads EAEVAQSPRYKITEKSQAVAFWCDPISGHATLYWYRQILGQGPELLVQFQDESVVDDSQLPKDRFSAERLKGVDSTLKIQPAELGDSAMYLCASRLIIGNTEAFFGQGTRLTVV.

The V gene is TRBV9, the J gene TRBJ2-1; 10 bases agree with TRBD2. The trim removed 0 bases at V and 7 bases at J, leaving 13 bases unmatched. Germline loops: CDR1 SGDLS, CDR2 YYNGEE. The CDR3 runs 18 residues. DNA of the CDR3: TGTGCCAGCAGCGTAGAAGGTTGGAGCGGGGGGGCAGCGAATGAGCAGTTCTTC. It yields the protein CASSVEGWSGGAANEQFF.

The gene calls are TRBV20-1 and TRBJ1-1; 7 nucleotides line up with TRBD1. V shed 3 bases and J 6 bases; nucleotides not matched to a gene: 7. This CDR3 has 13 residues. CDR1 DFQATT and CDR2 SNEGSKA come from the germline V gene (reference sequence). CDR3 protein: CSASRKGAAEAFF. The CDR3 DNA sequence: TGCAGTGCTAGTAGGAAGGGGGCCGCTGAAGCTTTCTTT.

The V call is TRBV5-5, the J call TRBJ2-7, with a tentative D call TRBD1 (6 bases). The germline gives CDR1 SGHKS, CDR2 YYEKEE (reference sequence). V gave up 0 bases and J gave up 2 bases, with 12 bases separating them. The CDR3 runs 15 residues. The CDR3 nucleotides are TGTGCCAGCAGCTTGGCCGGTGGACAGACCTACGAGCAGTACTTC. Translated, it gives CASSLAGGQTYEQYF.

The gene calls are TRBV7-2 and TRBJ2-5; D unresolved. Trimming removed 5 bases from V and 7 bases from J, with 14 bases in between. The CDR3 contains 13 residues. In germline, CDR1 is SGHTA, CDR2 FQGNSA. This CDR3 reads CASSPGGRPTQYF. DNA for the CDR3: TGTGCCAGCAGCCCAGGCGGCCGTCCGACCCAGTACTTC.